This T cell receptor (beta chain) originates from a study of cytomegalovirus exposure and HLA in healthy donors (dated by TCRdb to 2017 to 2019). Background for the entire study: A later analysis indicated that the 95 to 150 validation repertoires were generated on the platform also employed for the approximately 700 repertoires of the first cohort. High-throughput TCR immunosequencing, statistical association of individual TCRs with disease status, and machine learning were combined to predict cytomegalovirus infection status. The aim of the study was to test whether cataloging public T cell receptors could identify signatures of past pathogen exposure. Along with the approximately 700-subject first cohort, a separate validation cohort of over a hundred different subjects was used.

Trimming takes 2 bases from V and 7 bases from J, and the germline ends sit 17 bases apart. Taken from cysteine to phenylalanine, the CDR3 has 15 residues. Left in the record is the CDR3 DNA by itself, 45 bases read in frame from the first base. The germline V gene (reference sequence) yields MNHNY for CDR1 and SVGAGI for CDR2. Separate from the roughly 660-subject first cohort, the validation cohort of roughly 120 subjects was the group to which the donors belonged. The library was generated by the immunoSEQ multiplex PCR assay. Processing in the source paper ran as follows. A statistical classification framework was developed to diagnose cytomegalovirus status using the catalog of TCR beta chain sequences. The table comes from immuneACCESS by way of TCRdb, which keeps in-frame sequences with V and J called. Part of the clones is missing from these tables; in studies checked, under half for an unresolved V gene and the rest for unknown reasons. The DNA was the basis for D and trimming; V, J and clone size are from that table. In all, the sample holds fewer than 150,000 clones, and about nine tenths of those were seen once. Approximately 1.3% of the sample lies in the top ten.

As for this clone: Its specific antigen is unknown. No per-base quality is available; no much larger clone lies one base away.

Overall study outcomes, separate from this receptor: The study listed 164 TCR beta chains as associated with cytomegalovirus. Subsequent analysis determined that TCRs grouped into clusters in the first cohort also showed a tendency toward co-occurrence across the 90 to 150 validation repertoires, and about 93% of cluster scores exceeded 0. The classifier was reported to diagnose cytomegalovirus status with high specificity and sensitivity in both the original cohort and the validation cohort. All 110 or so repertoires were used to score co-occurrence in the validation cohort in a later analysis, because that analysis had no HLA typing for the cohort. The authors suggested that the approach could potentially be extended to other disease states and immunological phenotypes. In vitro tests confirmed that a few of the cytomegalovirus-associated TCR beta chains recognize cytomegalovirus antigens. Most TCR sequences were observed very rarely across donors, whereas some public TCRs were present in many individuals.

The TCR was taken from a young man in good health and CMV-seronegative. The chain couples TRBV6-6 to TRBJ1-2; TRBD1 is a weak D gene call, 6 bases matching. Sequencing used PBMCs. The sequenced DNA is TGTGCCAGCAGTTACATTTTGGGGGCGCGTAGTGGCTACACCTTC. This yields the protein CASSYILGARSGYTF.